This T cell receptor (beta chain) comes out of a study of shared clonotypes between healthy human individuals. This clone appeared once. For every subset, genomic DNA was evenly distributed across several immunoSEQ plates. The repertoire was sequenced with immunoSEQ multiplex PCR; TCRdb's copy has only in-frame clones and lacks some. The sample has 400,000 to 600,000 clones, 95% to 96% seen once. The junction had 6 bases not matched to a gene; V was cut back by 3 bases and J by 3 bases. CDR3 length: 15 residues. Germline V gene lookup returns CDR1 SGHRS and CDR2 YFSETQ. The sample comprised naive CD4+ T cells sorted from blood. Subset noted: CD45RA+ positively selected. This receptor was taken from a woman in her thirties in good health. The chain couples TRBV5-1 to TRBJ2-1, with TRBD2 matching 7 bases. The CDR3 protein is CASSSGLVGYNEQFF. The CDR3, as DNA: TGCGCCAGCAGCTCCGGACTAGTGGGCTACAATGAGCAGTTCTTC.